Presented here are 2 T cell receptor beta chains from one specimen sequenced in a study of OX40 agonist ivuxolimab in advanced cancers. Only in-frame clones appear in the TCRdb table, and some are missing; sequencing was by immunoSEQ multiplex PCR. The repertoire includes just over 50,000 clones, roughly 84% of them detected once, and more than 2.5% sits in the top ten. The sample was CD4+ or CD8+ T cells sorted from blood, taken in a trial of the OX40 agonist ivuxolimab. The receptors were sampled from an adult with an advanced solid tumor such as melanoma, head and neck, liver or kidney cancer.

CDR3 DNA sequence: TGTGCCAGCAGCCAAGTGAGGGACAGGGGGAATGAAAAACTGTTTTTT. It encodes CASSQVRDRGNEKLFF. The chain recombines TRBV4-2 with TRBJ1-4; 11 nucleotides line up with TRBD1. The germline CDR1 and CDR2 sequences are LGHNA and YNFKEQ. The CDR3 is 16 amino acids. V dropped 1 base and J dropped 5; count of bases not matched to a gene: 3.

This CDR3 is CASRSGVNEQFF. The CDR3 nucleotides read TGTGCCAGCAGGTCAGGGGTAAATGAGCAGTTCTTC. The chain combines TRBV5-4 with TRBJ2-1; D is perhaps TRBD1 (6 bases). Germline V gene lookup returns CDR1 SGHNT and CDR2 YYREEE (reference sequence). V was pared by 5 bases and J by 7 bases, with 10 bases between. This CDR3 has 12 amino acids. The full variable domain, in which reference TRBV5-4 and TRBJ2-1 provide the parts outside the CDR3, is ETGVTQSPTHLIKTRGQQVTLRCSSQSGHNTVSWYQQALGQGPQFIFQYYREEENGRGNFPPRFSGLQFPNYSSELNVNALELDDSALYLCASRSGVNEQFFGPGTRLTVL.